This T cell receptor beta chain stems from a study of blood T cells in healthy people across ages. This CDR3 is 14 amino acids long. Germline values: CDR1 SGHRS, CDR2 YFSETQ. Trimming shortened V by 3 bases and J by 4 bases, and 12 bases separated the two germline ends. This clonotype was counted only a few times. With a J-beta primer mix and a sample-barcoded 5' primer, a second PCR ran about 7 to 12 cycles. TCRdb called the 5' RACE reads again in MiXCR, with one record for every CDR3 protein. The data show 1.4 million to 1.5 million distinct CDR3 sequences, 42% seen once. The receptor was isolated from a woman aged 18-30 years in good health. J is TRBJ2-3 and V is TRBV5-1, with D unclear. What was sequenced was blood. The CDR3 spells CASSSTPLADTQYF. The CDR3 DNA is TGCGCCAGCAGCTCGACCCCTTTGGCAGATACGCAGTATTTT.